The 10 T cell receptor beta chains below were found in one sample sequenced in a study of blood T cell repertoires in COVID-19. TCRdb's table, derived via immunoSEQ multiplex PCR, lists solely in-frame clones and lacks some. This table has roughly 350,000 clones, around nine tenths appearing once. Sequencing was done on a sample of peripheral blood. These receptors came from a woman aged 70-85 years with COVID-19, enrolled during active disease.

CDR3 sequence reads: CASRRDSGNTIYF. For the CDR3, the DNA is TGCGCCAGCAGGAGAGACTCTGGAAACACCATATATTTT. The chain links TRBV5-1 to TRBJ1-3; D unresolved. The CDR3 runs to 13 residues. CDR1 and CDR2 from the germline V gene are SGHRS and YFSETQ. V was trimmed by 5 bases and J by 0 bases, leaving 6 bases between them. Using reference TRBV5-1 and TRBJ1-3 for the parts outside the CDR3, the full variable domain is KAGVTQTPRYLIKTRGQQVTLSCSPISGHRSVSWYQQTPGQGLQFLFEYFSETQRNKGNFPGRFSGRQFSNSRSEMNVSTLELGDSALYLCASRRDSGNTIYFGEGSWLTVV.

This clone was found once. The chain has TRBV3-1 (or the pseudogene TRBV3-2) and TRBJ1-4; D unclear. Germline V gene sequence: CDR1 LGHDT, CDR2 YNNKEL (reference sequence). Trimming took 0 bases from V and 3 from J, leaving 17 bases between them. The CDR3 spans 18 residues. CDR3 region: CASSQDLIGPEANEKLFF. The CDR3 nucleotides are TGTGCCAGCAGCCAAGATCTTATTGGTCCGGAGGCTAATGAAAAACTGTTTTTT.

The V call is TRBV27, the J call TRBJ1-1, with 7 bases that match TRBD1. V dropped 2 bases and J dropped 3; count of bases not matched to a gene: 6. The V gene's germline CDR1 is MNHEY and CDR2 SMNVEV (reference sequence). This CDR3 contains 15 residues. The CDR3 bases are TGTGCCAGCAGTTTAGTCCGGGACAGTTACACTGAAGCTTTCTTT. Its protein product is CASSLVRDSYTEAFF.

CDR3 in amino acids: CASSITQGNWPQHF. The DNA for the CDR3 is TGTGCCAGTAGTATAACGCAGGGTAACTGGCCCCAGCATTTT. This sequence joins TRBV19 and TRBJ1-5, with D tentatively TRBD1 (5 bases). The CDR3 spans 14 residues. The ends were cut back, 2 bases at V and 9 bases at J, with 14 bases in the middle. Germline-derived CDR1 and CDR2 are LNHDA and SQIVND (reference sequence).

The chain joins TRBV30 to TRBJ2-5, with a tentative D call TRBD2 (7 bases). The CDR3 has 16 amino acids. V shed 2 bases and J shed 1 base, with 17 bases lying between them. Germline V gene data show CDR1 as GTSNPN and CDR2 as SVGIG (reference sequence). For the CDR3, the DNA is TGTGCCTGGAGTTCAGTCTCCGGGGGGCGCCAAGAGACCCAGTACTTC. Its translation: CAWSSVSGGRQETQYF. The entire variable domain, with the rest obtained from reference TRBV30 and TRBJ2-5, is as follows: SQTIHQWPATLVQPVGSPLSLECTVEGTSNPNLYWYRQAAGRGLQLLFYSVGIGQISSEVPQNLSASRPQDRQFILSSKKLLLSDSGFYLCAWSSVSGGRQETQYFGPGTRLLVL.

The rearrangement links TRBV2 to TRBJ2-1, with TRBD1 matching over 9 bases. The CDR3 has 15 amino acids. The V and J ends lost 2 bases and 4 bases, in that order; junction bases with no gene match: 3. Germline CDR1 is SNHLY and CDR2 is FYNNEI. DNA for the CDR3: TGTGCCAGCAGTGAAAGGGACAGGGCGTACAATGAGCAGTTCTTC. Its protein product is CASSERDRAYNEQFF.

The chain is built from TRBV6-1 and TRBJ1-2; TRBD1 matches at 11 bases. The ends lost 3 bases at V and 6 bases at J; junction bases unmatched: 9. From germline, CDR1 is MNHNS and CDR2 SASEGT. The CDR3 is made up of 16 amino acids. DNA of the CDR3: TGTGCCAGCAGTGATATGGACAGGGGGCGCGGTCATGGCTACACCTTC. It translates to CASSDMDRGRGHGYTF.

This sequence joins TRBV7-2 and TRBJ2-3; 10 nucleotides line up with TRBD2. Germline V CDR1 and CDR2: SGHTA, FQGNSA. V lost 6 bases and J lost 3; bases outside the gene matches: 9. This CDR3 has 16 residues. CDR3 sequence reads: CASSSPLAGVTDTQYF. The CDR3 region has the DNA TGTGCCAGCAGTAGCCCCCTAGCGGGGGTGACAGATACGCAGTATTTT. Together with reference TRBV7-2 and TRBJ2-3, the CDR3 gives the full variable domain: GAGVSQSPSNKVTEKGKDVELRCDPISGHTALYWYRQSLGQGLEFLIYFQGNSAPDKSGLPSDRFSAERTGGSVSTLTIQRTQQEDSAVYLCASSSPLAGVTDTQYFGPGTRLTVL.

This clone was counted only a few times. V usage is TRBV7-9 and J usage is TRBJ1-2; D may be TRBD1 (6 bases). This CDR3 has 13 amino acids. The V end lost 3 bases, the J end lost 5 bases, and 10 bases lay between the germline ends. Germline V CDR1 and CDR2: SEHNR, FQNEAQ (reference sequence). The CDR3 DNA sequence: TGTGCCAGCAGCTTCAACAGGGATTATGGCTACACCTTC. This codes for CASSFNRDYGYTF.

The chain employs TRBV9 and TRBJ2-7, with TRBD2 matching over 9 bases. The V and J ends lost 0 bases and 5 bases, in that order; junction bases with no gene match: 6. This CDR3 is 15 amino acids long. CDR1 and CDR2 from the germline V gene are SGDLS and YYNGEE. The CDR3 region has the DNA TGTGCCAGCAGCGTAGGTGGCGGGGGGGCCAACGAGCAGTACTTC. Protein: CASSVGGGGANEQYF.